Following are 6 T cell receptor beta chains from one sample sequenced in a study of cytomegalovirus exposure and HLA in healthy donors. TCRdb's table, derived via immunoSEQ multiplex PCR, lists solely in-frame clones and lacks some. The sample lists some 170,000 clones; 80% to 90% were seen once. Sequencing used PBMCs. These receptors were collected from a woman in her 30s in good health and CMV-seronegative.

V is TRBV7-8 and J is TRBJ1-1; D unclear. The germline CDR1 and CDR2 sequences are SGHVS and FQNEAQ. The CDR3 sequence is 15 residues long. V was cut by 5 bases and J by 5 bases, with 18 bases left in between. As DNA, the CDR3 is TGTGCCAGCAGCCCTAGCCTTTTGGCAAGAACTGAAGCTTTCTTT. Translated, it gives CASSPSLLARTEAFF.

The genes are TRBV5-4 and TRBJ2-2; D is perhaps TRBD2 (6 bases). Trimming left V 4 bases short and J 5 bases short, with 18 bases between. Per the germline V gene, CDR1 is SGHNT and CDR2 is YYREEE (reference sequence). The CDR3 loop spans 16 amino acids. CDR3 coding DNA: TGTGCCAGCAGCGCGGGTGCAGGTCGGGGGACCGGGGAGCTGTTTTTT. Its translation: CASSAGAGRGTGELFF.

The chain links TRBV27 to TRBJ1-1, with D unresolved. The CDR3 is 14 amino acids. Germline V lookup: CDR1 MNHEY, CDR2 SMNVEV (reference sequence). Trimming removed 2 bases from V and 4 bases from J, with 11 bases in between. CDR3 loop: CASSLQQSPTEAFF. CDR3 in DNA: TGTGCCAGCAGTTTACAACAGTCTCCCACTGAAGCTTTCTTT.

This clone has more than one count but fewer than ten. This chain connects TRBV19 to TRBJ2-7; 7 positions match TRBD2. With 11 bases clipped from V and 6 bases from J, the junction kept 7 bases outside the gene matches. Germline lookup yields CDR1 LNHDA and CDR2 SQIVND (reference sequence). The CDR3 sequence is 11 residues long. This CDR3 is CAVGRGSEQYF. Here the CDR3 DNA reads TGTGCCGTAGGGAGGGGTTCCGAGCAGTACTTC.

The chain uses TRBV6-1 and TRBJ2-7; 7 bases align to TRBD2. The CDR3 has 14 residues. Germline CDR1 reads MNHNS; CDR2 reads SASEGT. V was clipped by 8 bases and J by 2 bases; unmatched bases: 9. The CDR3 reads CASRPSGGAYEQYF. The DNA of the CDR3 is TGTGCCAGCCGCCCGTCGGGGGGAGCCTACGAGCAGTACTTC.

The V and J genes are TRBV29-1 and TRBJ1-1, with TRBD1 matching over 7 bases. CDR3 length: 14 amino acids. V gave up 4 bases and J gave up 3 bases; unmatched junction bases: 8. CDR1 is SQVTM, CDR2 ANQGSEA, per germline. The CDR3 loop reads CSVGQGGEYTEAFF. The CDR3 nucleotides are TGCAGCGTTGGACAGGGTGGGGAATACACTGAAGCTTTCTTT.